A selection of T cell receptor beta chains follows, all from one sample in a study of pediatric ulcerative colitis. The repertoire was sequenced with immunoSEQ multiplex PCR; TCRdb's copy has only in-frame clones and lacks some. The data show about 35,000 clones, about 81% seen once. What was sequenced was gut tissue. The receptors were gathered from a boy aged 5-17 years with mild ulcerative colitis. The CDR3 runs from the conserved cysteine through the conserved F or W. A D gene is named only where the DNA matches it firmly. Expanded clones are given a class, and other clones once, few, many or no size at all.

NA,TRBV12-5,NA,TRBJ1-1,CASGFGPPAEAFF,TGTGCTAGTGGTTTTGGACCGCCGGCTGAAGCTTTCTTT
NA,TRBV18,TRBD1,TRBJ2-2,CASSPGTGDSGELFF,TGTGCCAGCTCGCCAGGGACAGGGGATTCCGGGGAGCTGTTTTTT
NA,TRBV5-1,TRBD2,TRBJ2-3,CASSSLSGDHTDTQYF,TGCGCCAGCAGTTCCTTAAGCGGGGACCACACAGATACGCAGTATTTT
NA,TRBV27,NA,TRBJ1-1,CASSLKGHTEAFF,TGTGCCAGCAGTTTAAAGGGACACACTGAAGCTTTCTTT
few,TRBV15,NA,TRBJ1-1,CATAPGQFRTEAFF,TGTGCCACTGCACCCGGACAGTTTCGCACTGAAGCTTTCTTT
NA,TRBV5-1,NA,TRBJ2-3,CASSPLLTESLTDTQYF,TGCGCCAGCAGCCCCTTACTGACAGAGAGCCTAACAGATACGCAGTATTTT
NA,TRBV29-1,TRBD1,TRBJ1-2,CSVLDRAYGYTF,TGCAGCGTTTTAGACAGGGCCTATGGCTACACCTTC
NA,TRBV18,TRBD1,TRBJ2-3,CASSGQAGTDTQYF,TGTGCCAGCTCGGGACAGGCGGGCACAGATACGCAGTATTTT
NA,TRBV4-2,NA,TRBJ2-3,CASSRQDTDTQYF,TGTGCCAGCAGCCGTCAGGACACAGATACGCAGTATTTT
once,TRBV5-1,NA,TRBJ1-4,CASSPDATNEKLFF,TGCGCCAGCAGCCCGGATGCAACTAATGAAAAACTGTTTTTT
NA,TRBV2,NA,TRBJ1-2,CASSEGGYTF,TGTGCCAGCAGTGAAGGGGGCTACACCTTC
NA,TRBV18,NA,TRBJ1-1,CASSPSGNTEAFF,TGTGCCAGCTCACCCTCAGGGAACACTGAAGCTTTCTTT
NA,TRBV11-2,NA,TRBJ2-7,CASSREYEQYF,TGTGCCAGCAGCCGTGAATACGAGCAGTACTTC
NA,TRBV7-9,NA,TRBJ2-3,CASSPSGTDTQYF,TGTGCCAGCAGCCCCTCCGGTACAGATACGCAGTATTTT
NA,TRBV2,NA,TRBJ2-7,CASSEWQGGYF,TGTGCCAGCAGTGAGTGGCAGGGTGGGTACTTC
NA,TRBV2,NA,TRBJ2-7,CASVDDSYEQYF,TGTGCCAGCGTGGACGACTCCTACGAGCAGTACTTC
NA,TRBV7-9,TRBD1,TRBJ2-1,CASSEGARHNEQFF,TGTGCCAGCAGCGAGGGGGCTCGTCACAATGAGCAGTTCTTC
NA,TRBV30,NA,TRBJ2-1,CAWSVYHVGGRGYNEQFF,TGTGCCTGGAGTGTATACCACGTCGGGGGCCGGGGCTACAATGAGCAGTTCTTC
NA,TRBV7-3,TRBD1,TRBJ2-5,CASSRGQQETQYF,TGTGCCAGCAGCCGGGGACAGCAAGAGACCCAGTACTTC
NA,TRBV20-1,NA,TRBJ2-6,CSAFGPNVLTF,TGCAGTGCTTTCGGCCCGAACGTCCTGACTTTC
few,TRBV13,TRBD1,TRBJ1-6,CASRDRELSPLHF,TGTGCCAGCAGGGACAGGGAGCTTTCACCCCTCCACTTT
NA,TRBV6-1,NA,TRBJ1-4,CASTAATNEKLFF,TGTGCCAGTACAGCTGCAACTAATGAAAAACTGTTTTTT
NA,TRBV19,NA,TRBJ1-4,CASSAAGRGYERLFF,TGTGCCAGTAGTGCCGCAGGGCGAGGCTACGAGCGGCTGTTTTTT
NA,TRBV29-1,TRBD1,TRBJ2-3,CSVETGRSTDTQYF,TGCAGCGTTGAGACAGGGAGAAGCACAGATACGCAGTATTTT
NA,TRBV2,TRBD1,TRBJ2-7,CASRGDRGLNEQYF,TGTGCCAGCAGGGGGGACAGGGGGCTAAACGAGCAGTACTTC
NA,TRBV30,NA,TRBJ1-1,CAWSVHRATEAFF,TGTGCCTGGAGTGTACACAGGGCCACTGAAGCTTTCTTT